This is a list of T cell receptor beta chains from one sample in a study of monozygotic twins with inflammatory bowel disease. TCRdb re-called the 5' RACE reads, yielding one record per CDR3 amino acid sequence without DNA. This sample's clone table lists a few hundred thousand distinct CDR3 sequences. Material for sequencing was blood. These receptors all stem from a human donor with ulcerative colitis or Crohn's disease, or a healthy co-twin of an affected twin (not recorded which). The CDR3 runs from the conserved cysteine through the conserved F or W.

>TRBV7-9|TRBJ1-6
CASSLSVAVLLHF
>TRBV25-1|TRBJ2-1
CASSESGTSGAYNEQFF
>TRBV7-8|TRBJ2-7
CASSFEDGGSYEQYF
>TRBV7-9|TRBJ1-1
CASSPQGPTEAFF
>TRBV7-9|TRBJ2-2
CASSDRDQNTGELFF
>TRBV6-1|TRBJ2-2
CASIPPGITGELFF
>TRBV20-1|TRBJ1-1
CSALRQGDTEAFF
>TRBV5-1|TRBJ1-2
CASSLDVGYYGYTF
>TRBV25-1|TRBJ1-2
CASRAPGSYGYTF
>TRBV20-1|TRBJ2-3
CSASTWDRGVTDTQYF
>TRBV15|TRBJ1-1
CATSRGVSRRANTEAFF
>TRBV18|TRBJ2-2
CASSVGLASTGELFF
>TRBV18|TRBJ1-1
CASSLIRGLDTEAFF
>TRBV20-1|TRBJ2-7
CSAGPDRRRKPFYEQYF
>TRBV5-6|TRBJ2-1
CASSSTTFRNEQFF
>TRBV7-6|TRBJ2-4
CASSLESGSARGNIQYF
>TRBV11-2|TRBJ2-7
CASSLVTGSSDEQYF
>TRBV7-2|TRBJ1-6
CASSPQTGAPLHF
>TRBV20-1|TRBJ1-6
CSARGAGRFSDSPLHF
>TRBV20-1|TRBJ2-1
CSARASGGYNEQFF